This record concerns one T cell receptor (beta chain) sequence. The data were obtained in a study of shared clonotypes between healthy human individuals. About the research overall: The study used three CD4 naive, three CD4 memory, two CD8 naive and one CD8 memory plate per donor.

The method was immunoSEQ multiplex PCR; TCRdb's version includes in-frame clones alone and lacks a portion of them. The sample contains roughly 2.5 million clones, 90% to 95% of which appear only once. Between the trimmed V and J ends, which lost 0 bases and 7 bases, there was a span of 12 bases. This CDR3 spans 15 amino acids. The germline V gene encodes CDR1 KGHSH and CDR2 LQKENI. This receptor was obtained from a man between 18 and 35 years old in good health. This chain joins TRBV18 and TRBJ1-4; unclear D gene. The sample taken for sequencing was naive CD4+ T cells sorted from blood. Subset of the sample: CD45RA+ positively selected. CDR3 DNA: TGTGCCAGCTCACCACCGGGGAGGGTGGTTGAAAAACTGTTTTTT. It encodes CASSPPGRVVEKLFF.